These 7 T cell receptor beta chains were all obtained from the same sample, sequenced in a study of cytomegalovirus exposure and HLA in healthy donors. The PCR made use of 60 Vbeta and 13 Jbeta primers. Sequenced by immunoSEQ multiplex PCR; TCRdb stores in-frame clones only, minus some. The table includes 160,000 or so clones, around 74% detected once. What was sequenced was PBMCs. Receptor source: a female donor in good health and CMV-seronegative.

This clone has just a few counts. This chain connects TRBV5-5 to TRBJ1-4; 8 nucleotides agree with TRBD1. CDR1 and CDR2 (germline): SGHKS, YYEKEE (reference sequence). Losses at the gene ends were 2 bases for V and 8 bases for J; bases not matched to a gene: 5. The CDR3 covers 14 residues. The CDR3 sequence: CASSFGQGREKLFF. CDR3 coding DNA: TGTGCCAGCAGCTTCGGACAGGGTCGAGAAAAACTGTTTTTT.

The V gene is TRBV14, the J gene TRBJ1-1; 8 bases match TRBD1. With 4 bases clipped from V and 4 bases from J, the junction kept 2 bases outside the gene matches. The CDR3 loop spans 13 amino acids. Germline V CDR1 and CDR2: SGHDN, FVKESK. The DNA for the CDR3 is TGTGCCAGCAGCCGGACAGGGACCACTGAAGCTTTCTTT. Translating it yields CASSRTGTTEAFF.

The CDR3 protein is CASSHFRGQATRLEAVPDTQYF. The CDR3 DNA sequence: TGCGCCAGCAGCCATTTCCGCGGACAGGCGACCAGACTAGAAGCGGTCCCAGATACGCAGTATTTT. This chain connects TRBV4-3 to TRBJ2-3; D possibly corresponds to TRBD1 (7 bases). From germline, CDR1 is LGHNA and CDR2 YSLEER. The V and J ends lost 3 bases and 4 bases respectively, with 35 bases between them. The length of the CDR3 is 22 residues.

The CDR3 DNA reads TGTGCCAGTAGTATTAAACAGGGAGCTGGGGCCAACGTCCTGACTTTC. This sequence encodes CASSIKQGAGANVLTF. V is TRBV19 and J is TRBJ2-6, with D possibly being TRBD1 (6 bases). The CDR3 runs to 16 residues. Trimming took off 3 bases at V and 2 bases at J, with 11 bases between the two ends. Germline loops: CDR1 LNHDA, CDR2 SQIVND (reference sequence).

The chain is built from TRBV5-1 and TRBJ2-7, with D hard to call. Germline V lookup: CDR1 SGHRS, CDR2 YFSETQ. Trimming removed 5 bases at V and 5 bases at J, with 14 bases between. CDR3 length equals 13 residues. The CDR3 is CASRVSTTHEQYF. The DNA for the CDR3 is TGCGCCAGCAGAGTAAGCACGACACACGAGCAGTACTTC.

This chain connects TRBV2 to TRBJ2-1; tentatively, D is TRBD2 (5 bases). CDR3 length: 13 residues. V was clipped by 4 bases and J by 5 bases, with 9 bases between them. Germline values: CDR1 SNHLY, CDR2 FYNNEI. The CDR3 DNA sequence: TGTGCCAGCAGTGGGACTCGAGACAATGAGCAGTTCTTC. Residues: CASSGTRDNEQFF.

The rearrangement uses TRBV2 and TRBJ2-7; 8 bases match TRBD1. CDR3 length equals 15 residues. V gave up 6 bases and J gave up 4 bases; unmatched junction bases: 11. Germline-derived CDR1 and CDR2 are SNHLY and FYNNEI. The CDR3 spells CASRGGQVGEYEQYF. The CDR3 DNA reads TGTGCCAGCAGAGGGGGACAGGTAGGGGAGTACGAGCAGTACTTC.